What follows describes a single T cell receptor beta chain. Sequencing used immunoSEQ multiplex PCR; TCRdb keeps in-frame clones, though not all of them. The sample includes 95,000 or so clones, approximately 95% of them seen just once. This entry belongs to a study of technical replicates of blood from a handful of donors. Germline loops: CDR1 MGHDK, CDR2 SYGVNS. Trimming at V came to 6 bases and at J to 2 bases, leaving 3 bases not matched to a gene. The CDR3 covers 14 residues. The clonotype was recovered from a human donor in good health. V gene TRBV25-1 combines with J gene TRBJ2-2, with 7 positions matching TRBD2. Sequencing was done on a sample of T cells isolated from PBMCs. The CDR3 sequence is CASRSGINTGELFF. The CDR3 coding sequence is TGTGCCAGCAGAAGCGGGATTAACACCGGGGAGCTGTTTTTT.